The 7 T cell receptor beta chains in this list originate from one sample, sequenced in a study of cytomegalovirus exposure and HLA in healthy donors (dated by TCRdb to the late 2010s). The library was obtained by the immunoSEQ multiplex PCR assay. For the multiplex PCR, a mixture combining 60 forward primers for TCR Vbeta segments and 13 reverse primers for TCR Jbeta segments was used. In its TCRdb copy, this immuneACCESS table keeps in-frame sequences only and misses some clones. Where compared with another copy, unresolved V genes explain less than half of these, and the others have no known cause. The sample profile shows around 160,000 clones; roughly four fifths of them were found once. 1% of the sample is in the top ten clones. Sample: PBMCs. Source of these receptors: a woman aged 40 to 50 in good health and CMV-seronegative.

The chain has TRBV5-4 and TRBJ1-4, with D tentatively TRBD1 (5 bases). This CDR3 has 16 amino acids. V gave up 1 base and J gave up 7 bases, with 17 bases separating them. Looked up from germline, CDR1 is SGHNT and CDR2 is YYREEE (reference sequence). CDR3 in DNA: TGTGCCAGCAGCTTGTCGTTTGGGGGGATAAGTGAAAAACTGTTTTTT. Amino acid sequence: CASSLSFGGISEKLFF.

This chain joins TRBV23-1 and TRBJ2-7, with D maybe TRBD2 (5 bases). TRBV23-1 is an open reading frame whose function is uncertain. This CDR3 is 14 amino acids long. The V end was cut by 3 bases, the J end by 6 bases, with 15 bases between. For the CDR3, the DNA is TGCGCCAGCAGTCACTTAGAGGGAATGGGCGAGCAGTACTTC. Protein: CASSHLEGMGEQYF.

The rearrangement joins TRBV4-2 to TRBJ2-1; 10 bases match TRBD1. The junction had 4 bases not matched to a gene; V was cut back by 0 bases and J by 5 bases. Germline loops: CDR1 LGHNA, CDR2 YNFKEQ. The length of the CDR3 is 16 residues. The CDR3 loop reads CASSQDGDRGNNEQFF. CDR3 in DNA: TGTGCCAGCAGCCAAGATGGGGACAGGGGAAACAATGAGCAGTTCTTC.

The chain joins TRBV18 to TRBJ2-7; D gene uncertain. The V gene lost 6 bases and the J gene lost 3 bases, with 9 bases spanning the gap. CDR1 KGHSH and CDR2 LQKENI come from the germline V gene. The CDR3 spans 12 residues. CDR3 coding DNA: TGTGCCAGCTCGGGTCAGGACTACGAGCAGTACTTC. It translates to CASSGQDYEQYF. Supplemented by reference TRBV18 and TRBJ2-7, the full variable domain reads NAGVMQNPRHLVRRRGQEARLRCSPMKGHSHVYWYRQLPEEGLKFMVYLQKENIIDESGMPKERFSAEFPKEGPSILRIQQVVRGDSAAYFCASSGQDYEQYFGPGTRLTVT.

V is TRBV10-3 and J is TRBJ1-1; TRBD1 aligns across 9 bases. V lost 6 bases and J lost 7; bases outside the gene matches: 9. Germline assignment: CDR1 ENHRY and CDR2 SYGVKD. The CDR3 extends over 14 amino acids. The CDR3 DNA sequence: TGTGCCATCAGACCCGGACAGGGGAAGGGTGAAGCTTTCTTT. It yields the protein CAIRPGQGKGEAFF.

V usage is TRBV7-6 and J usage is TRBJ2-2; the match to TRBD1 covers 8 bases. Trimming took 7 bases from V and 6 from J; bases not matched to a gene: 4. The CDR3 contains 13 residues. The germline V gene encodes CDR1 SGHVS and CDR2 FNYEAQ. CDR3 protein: CASTTGAAGELFF. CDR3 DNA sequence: TGTGCCAGCACGACAGGGGCGGCCGGGGAGCTGTTTTTT.

CDR3 DNA sequence: TGTGCCAGCAGTGCGCCGGGACAGGTCACAGATACGCAGTATTTT. Its protein is CASSAPGQVTDTQYF. This chain joins TRBV2 and TRBJ2-3; TRBD1 matches at 8 bases. The trim removed 4 bases at V and 2 bases at J, leaving 5 bases unmatched. Germline loops: CDR1 SNHLY, CDR2 FYNNEI. CDR3 size: 15 residues.